Below are 16 T cell receptor beta chains sequenced from a single sample in a study of cytomegalovirus exposure and HLA in healthy donors. This PCR relied on a set of 60 Vbeta primers and 13 Jbeta primers. TCRdb's table, derived via immunoSEQ multiplex PCR, lists solely in-frame clones and lacks some. The data contain some 200,000 clones, 75% to 85% of them singletons. Sequencing used PBMCs. These receptors were obtained from a woman aged 50 to 60 in good health and CMV-seropositive.

This clone came up once. The chain links TRBV7-9 to TRBJ1-1; TRBD1 agrees at 7 bases. Germline CDR1 and CDR2: SEHNR and FQNEAQ (reference sequence). The CDR3 is made up of 14 amino acids. With 5 bases clipped from V and 6 bases from J, the junction kept 9 bases outside the gene matches. CDR3 region: CASSLLLDRAEAFF. The CDR3 coding sequence is TGTGCCAGCAGCCTACTTCTCGACAGGGCTGAAGCTTTCTTT. The variable domain in full, with the rest retrieved from reference TRBV7-9 and TRBJ1-1, is DTGVSQNPRHKITKRGQNVTFRCDPISEHNRLYWYRQTLGQGPEFLTYFQNEAQLEKSRLLSDRFSAERPKGSFSTLEIQRTEQGDSAMYLCASSLLLDRAEAFFGQGTRLTVV.

This rearrangement joins TRBV28 to TRBJ2-3; 7 bases match TRBD1. Germline assignment: CDR1 MDHEN and CDR2 SYDVKM. The CDR3 runs to 14 residues. V lost 2 bases to trimming and J lost 10 bases; unmatched junction nucleotides: 9. The CDR3 spells CASSLRGQGVSQYF. The CDR3 coding sequence is TGTGCCAGCAGTTTACGGGGCCAGGGGGTATCGCAGTATTTT. Using reference TRBV28 and TRBJ2-3 for the parts outside the CDR3, the full variable domain is DVKVTQSSRYLVKRTGEKVFLECVQDMDHENMFWYRQDPGLGLRLIYFSYDVKMKEKGDIPEGYSVSREKKERFSLILESASTNQTSMYLCASSLRGQGVSQYFGPGTRLTVL.

This chain connects TRBV2 to TRBJ2-7; 11 positions match TRBD1. From germline, CDR1 is SNHLY and CDR2 FYNNEI. V lost 4 bases to trimming and J lost 4 bases; unmatched junction nucleotides: 6. CDR3 length: 15 residues. CDR3 DNA: TGTGCCAGCAGTGCTTCGGGACAGGGGGAGTACGAGCAGTACTTC. It is translated as CASSASGQGEYEQYF.

This clone was seen more than once but under ten times. The gene calls are TRBV6-5 and TRBJ1-3; D is undetermined. The CDR3 is 15 residues long. The V end lost 4 bases, the J end lost 0 bases, and 10 bases lay between the germline ends. Per germline, CDR1 MNHEY and CDR2 SVGAGI. CDR3 nucleotide sequence: TGTGCCAGCAGTTCCGGGGATCTCTCTGGAAACACCATATATTTT. As protein: CASSSGDLSGNTIYF.

The V and J genes are TRBV28 and TRBJ1-1; D possibly corresponds to TRBD1 (5 bases). The CDR3 loop spans 14 amino acids. Germline assignment: CDR1 MDHEN and CDR2 SYDVKM. V was shortened by 2 bases and J by 3 bases, with 10 bases between the two germline ends. The CDR3, as DNA: TGTGCCAGCAGTTTAGGGGGGGGATACACTGAAGCTTTCTTT. This sequence encodes CASSLGGGYTEAFF.

The gene calls are TRBV6-1 and TRBJ1-1, with D perhaps matching TRBD1 (5 bases). The CDR3 has 13 residues. Trimming stripped 4 bases from V and 7 bases from J, with 13 bases between. Germline V gene lookup returns CDR1 MNHNS and CDR2 SASEGT. In DNA, the CDR3 is TGTGCCAGCAGTGCCGAGGGGCGGGGTGAAGCTTTCTTT. It translates to CASSAEGRGEAFF.

The V gene is TRBV18, the J gene TRBJ2-7; 8 bases match TRBD1. V was clipped by 2 bases and J by 3 bases; unmatched bases: 3. The CDR3 is 14 amino acids. Per germline, CDR1 KGHSH and CDR2 LQKENI. The CDR3 loop is CASSPWTGNYEQYF. CDR3 bases: TGTGCCAGCTCACCATGGACAGGGAACTACGAGCAGTACTTC.

This clone occurred once. The V and J genes are TRBV9 and TRBJ2-3, with 7 bases lining up with TRBD1. CDR3 length: 14 amino acids. V trimming: 0 bases; J trimming: 6 bases; junction bases outside the gene matches: 4. Germline CDR1 is SGDLS and CDR2 is YYNGEE. The chain's CDR3 is CASSVEGALDTQYF. CDR3 nucleotides: TGTGCCAGCAGCGTAGAGGGGGCTTTGGATACGCAGTATTTT.

This rearrangement joins TRBV6-5 to TRBJ2-7; a weak D match, TRBD1 (6 bases). Trimming left V 0 bases short and J 3 bases short, with 9 bases between. The V gene's germline CDR1 is MNHEY and CDR2 SVGAGI. CDR3 length: 14 amino acids. The CDR3 coding sequence is TGTGCCAGCAGTTACTCGAACAGGGACTACGAGCAGTACTTC. Translation gives CASSYSNRDYEQYF.

The chain employs TRBV28 and TRBJ2-7, with 8 bases fitting TRBD2. J was trimmed by 3 bases and V by 5 bases; bases with no gene match: 6. The CDR3 length is 14 residues. The V gene's germline CDR1 is MDHEN and CDR2 SYDVKM. The CDR3 coding sequence is TGTGCCAGCAGTCCTGAGGGACTAGTCTACGAGCAGTACTTC. Translating it yields CASSPEGLVYEQYF.

This clone was counted only a few times. The rearrangement joins TRBV27 to TRBJ1-2, with a weak D call TRBD1 (6 bases). The V gene lost 6 bases and the J gene lost 4 bases, with 12 bases spanning the gap. CDR3 length: 13 amino acids. The germline gives CDR1 MNHEY, CDR2 SMNVEV (reference sequence). This chain's CDR3 is CASREGQFYGYTF. Here the CDR3 DNA reads TGTGCCAGCAGGGAAGGACAGTTCTATGGCTACACCTTC.

The genes are TRBV7-2 and TRBJ2-7, with D possibly being TRBD2 (6 bases). This CDR3 is built from 14 residues. Germline V lookup: CDR1 SGHTA, CDR2 FQGNSA. The ends were cut back, 0 bases at V and 4 bases at J, with 10 bases in the middle. This chain's CDR3 is CASSLAVGGYEQYF. In DNA, the CDR3 is TGTGCCAGCAGCTTAGCGGTCGGGGGATACGAGCAGTACTTC.

This clone was seen a single time. The CDR3 region is CASSPSQEGDIQYF. In nucleotides, the CDR3 is TGTGCCAGCTCACCATCCCAGGAAGGTGACATTCAGTACTTC. This rearrangement joins TRBV18 to TRBJ2-4, with D unresolved. This CDR3 is 14 amino acids long. Germline V CDR1 and CDR2: KGHSH, LQKENI. V was cut by 2 bases and J by 8 bases, with 13 bases left in between.

The chain uses TRBV5-1 and TRBJ2-2, with a tentative D call TRBD2 (6 bases). The CDR3 extends over 13 amino acids. Between the trimmed V and J ends, which lost 7 bases and 2 bases, there was a span of 9 bases. Germline CDR1 reads SGHRS; CDR2 reads YFSETQ. The DNA for the CDR3 is TGCGCCAGCTTAGCGGACAACACCGGGGAGCTGTTTTTT. Translated: CASLADNTGELFF.

CDR3: CASSLPGQGSEKLFF. The CDR3 DNA reads TGTGCCAGCAGCTTGCCAGGACAGGGGAGTGAAAAACTGTTTTTT. The chain joins TRBV5-6 to TRBJ1-4; 9 positions match TRBD1. The CDR3 is 15 residues long. CDR1 SGHDT and CDR2 YYEEEE come from the germline V gene. The ends lost 1 base at V and 7 bases at J; junction bases unmatched: 5.

This chain links TRBV5-1 with TRBJ2-7; TRBD2 matches 8 bases. Losses at the gene ends were 4 bases for V and 0 bases for J; bases not matched to a gene: 9. Germline V lookup: CDR1 SGHRS, CDR2 YFSETQ. The CDR3 has 16 residues. The DNA for the CDR3 is TGCGCCAGCAGCCTGACCCCCGGGGGGGACTCCTACGAGCAGTACTTC. Translating gives CASSLTPGGDSYEQYF.